This entry concerns a single T cell receptor (beta chain). What it binds is not known. The data are from a study of cytomegalovirus exposure and HLA in healthy donors. Background on the study: The 110 or so validation repertoires used the same platform as the roughly 670 first-cohort repertoires, a later analysis reported.

Study observations and caveats: Published work reported that the classifier diagnosed cytomegalovirus status with high specificity and sensitivity.

Separate from the approximately 720-subject first cohort was the roughly 120-subject validation cohort, to which the donors belonged. The CDR3 is 13 residues long. Germline loops: CDR1 ENHRY, CDR2 SYGVKD. The V end lost 3 bases, the J end lost 4 bases, and 8 bases lay between the germline ends. Profiling relied on immunoSEQ multiplex PCR, and the TCRdb table lists in-frame clones only, not all of them. Among 150,000 to 200,000 clones listed, around 82% were seen once. The chain links TRBV10-3 to TRBJ2-3; D may be TRBD1 (5 bases). The clonotype originates from a man younger than 45 in good health and CMV-seropositive. Specimen: PBMCs. The CDR3 DNA reads TGTGCCATCAGTGATTCCAGGGCAGATACGCAGTATTTT. Translating it yields CAISDSRADTQYF.